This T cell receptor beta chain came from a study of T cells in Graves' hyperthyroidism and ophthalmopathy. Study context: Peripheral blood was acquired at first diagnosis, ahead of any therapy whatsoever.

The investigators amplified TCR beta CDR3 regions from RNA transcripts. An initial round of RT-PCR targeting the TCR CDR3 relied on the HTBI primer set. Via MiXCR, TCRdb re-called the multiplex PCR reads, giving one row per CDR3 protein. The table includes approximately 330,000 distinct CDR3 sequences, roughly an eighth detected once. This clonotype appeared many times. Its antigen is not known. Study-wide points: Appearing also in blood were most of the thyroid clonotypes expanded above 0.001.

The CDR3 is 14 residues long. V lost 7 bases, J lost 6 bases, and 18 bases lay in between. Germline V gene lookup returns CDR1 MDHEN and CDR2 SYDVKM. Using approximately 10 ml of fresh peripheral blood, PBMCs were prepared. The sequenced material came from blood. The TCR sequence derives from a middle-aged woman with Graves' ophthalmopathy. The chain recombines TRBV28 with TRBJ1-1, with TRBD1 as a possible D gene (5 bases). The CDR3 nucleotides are TGTGCCAGCACCCGGAAGGGGCCCTCCCCTGAAGCTTTCTTT. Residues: CASTRKGPSPEAFF. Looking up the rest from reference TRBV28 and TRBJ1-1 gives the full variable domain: DVKVTQSSRYLVKRTGEKVFLECVQDMDHENMFWYRQDPGLGLRLIYFSYDVKMKEKGDIPEGYSVSREKKERFSLILESASTNQTSMYLCASTRKGPSPEAFFGQGTRLTVV.